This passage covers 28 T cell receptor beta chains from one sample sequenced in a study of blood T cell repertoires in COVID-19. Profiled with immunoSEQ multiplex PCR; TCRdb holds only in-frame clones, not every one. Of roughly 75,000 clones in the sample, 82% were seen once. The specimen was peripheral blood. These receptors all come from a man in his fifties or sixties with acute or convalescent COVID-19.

CDR3 amino acids: CASSPTRLAGISRTDTQYF. The CDR3 nucleotides read TGTGCCAGCAGCCCCACCCGGCTAGCGGGGATCTCTCGCACAGATACGCAGTATTTT. J is TRBJ2-3 and V is TRBV6-2 or TRBV6-3, with 9 bases that match TRBD2. J was trimmed by 1 base and V by 6 bases; bases with no gene match: 17. CDR1 is MNHEY, CDR2 SVGEGT, per germline. The CDR3 is made up of 19 amino acids.

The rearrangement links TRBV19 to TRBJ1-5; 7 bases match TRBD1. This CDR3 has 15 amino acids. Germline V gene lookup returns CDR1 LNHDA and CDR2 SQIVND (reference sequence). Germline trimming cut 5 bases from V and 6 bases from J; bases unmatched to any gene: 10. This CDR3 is CASSPYDRVGQPQHF. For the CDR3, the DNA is TGTGCCAGTAGTCCCTATGACAGGGTAGGTCAGCCCCAGCATTTT.

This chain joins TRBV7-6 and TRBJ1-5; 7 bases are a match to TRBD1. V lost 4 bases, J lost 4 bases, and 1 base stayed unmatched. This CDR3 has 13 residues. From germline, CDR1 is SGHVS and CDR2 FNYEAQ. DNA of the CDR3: TGTGCCAGCAGCTCGACAGGGAATCAGCCCCAGCATTTT. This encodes CASSSTGNQPQHF.

This CDR3 is CASSFERGAGTGELFF. The CDR3 DNA reads as TGTGCCAGCAGCTTTGAGCGGGGGGCGGGCACCGGGGAGCTGTTTTTT. The chain uses TRBV5-4 and TRBJ2-2, with TRBD2 identical over 9 bases. J was trimmed by 4 bases and V by 2 bases; bases with no gene match: 6. Looked up from germline, CDR1 is SGHNT and CDR2 is YYREEE (reference sequence). CDR3 length: 16 amino acids.

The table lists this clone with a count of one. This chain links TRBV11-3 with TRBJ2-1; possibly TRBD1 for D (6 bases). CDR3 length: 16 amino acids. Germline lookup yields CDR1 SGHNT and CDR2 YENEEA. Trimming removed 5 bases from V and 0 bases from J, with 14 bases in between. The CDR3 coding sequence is TGTGCCAGCAGCCTGACCGGACAGAGCTCCTACAATGAGCAGTTCTTC. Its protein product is CASSLTGQSSYNEQFF.

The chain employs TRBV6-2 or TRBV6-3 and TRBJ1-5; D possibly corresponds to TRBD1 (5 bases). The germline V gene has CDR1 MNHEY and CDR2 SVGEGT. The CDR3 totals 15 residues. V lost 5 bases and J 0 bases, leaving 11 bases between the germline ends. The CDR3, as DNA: TGTGCCAGCAGTCTAGACAGAGTTAGCAATCAGCCCCAGCATTTT. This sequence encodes CASSLDRVSNQPQHF.

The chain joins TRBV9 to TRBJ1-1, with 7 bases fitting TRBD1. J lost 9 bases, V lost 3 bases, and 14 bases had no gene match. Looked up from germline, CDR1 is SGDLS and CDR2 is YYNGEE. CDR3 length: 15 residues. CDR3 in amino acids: CASSARQGSPSQAFF. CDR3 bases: TGTGCCAGCAGCGCCCGACAGGGTTCCCCCAGTCAAGCTTTCTTT.

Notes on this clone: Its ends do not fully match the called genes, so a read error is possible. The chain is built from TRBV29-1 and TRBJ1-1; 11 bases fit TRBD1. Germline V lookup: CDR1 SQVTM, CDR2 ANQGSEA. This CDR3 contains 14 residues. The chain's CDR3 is CSVEGQGADTEAFF. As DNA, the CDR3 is TGCAGCGTGGAAGGACAGGGGGCGGACACTGAAGCTTTCTTT.

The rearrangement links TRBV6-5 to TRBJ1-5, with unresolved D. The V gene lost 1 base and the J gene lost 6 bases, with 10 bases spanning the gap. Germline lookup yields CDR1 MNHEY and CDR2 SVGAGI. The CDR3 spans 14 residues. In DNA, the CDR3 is TGTGCCAGCAGTTACTTAGGAGGCAGTCAGCCCCAGCATTTT. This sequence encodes CASSYLGGSQPQHF.

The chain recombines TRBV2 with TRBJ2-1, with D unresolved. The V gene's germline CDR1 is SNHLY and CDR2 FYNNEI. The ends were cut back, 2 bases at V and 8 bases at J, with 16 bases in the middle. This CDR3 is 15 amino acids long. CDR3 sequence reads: CASSEYRPEADEQFF. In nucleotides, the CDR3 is TGTGCCAGCAGTGAATATCGCCCCGAGGCGGATGAGCAGTTCTTC.

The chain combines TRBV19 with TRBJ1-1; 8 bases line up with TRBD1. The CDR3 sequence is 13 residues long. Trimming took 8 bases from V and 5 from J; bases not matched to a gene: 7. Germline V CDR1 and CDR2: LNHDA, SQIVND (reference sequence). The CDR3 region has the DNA TGTGCCAGTCTGGACAGGGTAGGGACTGAAGCTTTCTTT. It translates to CASLDRVGTEAFF.

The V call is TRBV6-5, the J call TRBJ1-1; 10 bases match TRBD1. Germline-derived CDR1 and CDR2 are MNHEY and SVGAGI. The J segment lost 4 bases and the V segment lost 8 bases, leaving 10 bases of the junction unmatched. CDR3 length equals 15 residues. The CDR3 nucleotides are TGTGCCAGCCATCGACAGGGGGCGCCGGTCACTGAAGCTTTCTTT. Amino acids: CASHRQGAPVTEAFF.

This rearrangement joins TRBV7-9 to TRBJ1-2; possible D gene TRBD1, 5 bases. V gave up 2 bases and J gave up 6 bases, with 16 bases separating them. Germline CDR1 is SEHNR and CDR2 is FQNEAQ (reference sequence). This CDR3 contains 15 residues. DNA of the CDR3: TGTGCCAGCAGCTTATCGGGTCAGGGTCTGGATGGCTACACCTTC. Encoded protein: CASSLSGQGLDGYTF.

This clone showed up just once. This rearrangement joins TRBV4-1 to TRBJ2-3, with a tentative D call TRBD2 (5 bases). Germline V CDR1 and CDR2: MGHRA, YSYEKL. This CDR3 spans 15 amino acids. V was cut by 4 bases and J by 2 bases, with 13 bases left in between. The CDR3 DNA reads TGCGCCAGCAGCCCCGGAGGTCTGGACACAGATACGCAGTATTTT. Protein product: CASSPGGLDTDTQYF.

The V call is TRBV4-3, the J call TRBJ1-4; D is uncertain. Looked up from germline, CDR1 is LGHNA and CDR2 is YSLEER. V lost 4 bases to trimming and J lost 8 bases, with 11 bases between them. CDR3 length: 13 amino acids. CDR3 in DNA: TGCGCCAGCAGCCCACTACTAAACGAAAAACTGTTTTTT. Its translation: CASSPLLNEKLFF.

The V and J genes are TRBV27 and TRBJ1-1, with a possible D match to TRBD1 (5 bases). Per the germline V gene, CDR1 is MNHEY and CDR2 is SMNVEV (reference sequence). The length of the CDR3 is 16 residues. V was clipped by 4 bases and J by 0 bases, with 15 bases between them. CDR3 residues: CASSSRLTALNTEAFF. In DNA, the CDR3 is TGTGCCAGCAGTTCCCGTTTGACAGCGCTGAACACTGAAGCTTTCTTT.

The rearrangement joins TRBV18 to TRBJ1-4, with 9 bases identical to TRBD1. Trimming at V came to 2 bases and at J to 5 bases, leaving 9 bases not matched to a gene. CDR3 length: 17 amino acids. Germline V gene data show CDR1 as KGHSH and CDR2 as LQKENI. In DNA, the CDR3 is TGTGCCAGCTCACCAATTCGGGACAGGGCAGGCAATGAAAAACTGTTTTTT. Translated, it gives CASSPIRDRAGNEKLFF. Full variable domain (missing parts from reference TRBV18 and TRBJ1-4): NAGVMQNPRHLVRRRGQEARLRCSPMKGHSHVYWYRQLPEEGLKFMVYLQKENIIDESGMPKERFSAEFPKEGPSILRIQQVVRGDSAAYFCASSPIRDRAGNEKLFFGSGTQLSVL.

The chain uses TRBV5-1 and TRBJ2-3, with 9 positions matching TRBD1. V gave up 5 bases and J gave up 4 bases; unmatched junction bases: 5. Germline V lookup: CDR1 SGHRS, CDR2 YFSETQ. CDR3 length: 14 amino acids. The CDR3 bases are TGCGCCAGCAGTTCGGGACAGGGCTCAGATACGCAGTATTTT. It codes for CASSSGQGSDTQYF.

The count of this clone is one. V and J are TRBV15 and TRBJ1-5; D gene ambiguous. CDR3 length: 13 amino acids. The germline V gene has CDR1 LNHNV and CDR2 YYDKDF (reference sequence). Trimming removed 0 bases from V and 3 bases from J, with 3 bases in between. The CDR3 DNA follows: TGTGCCACCAGCAGAGACCTCAATCAGCCCCAGCATTTT. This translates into CATSRDLNQPQHF.

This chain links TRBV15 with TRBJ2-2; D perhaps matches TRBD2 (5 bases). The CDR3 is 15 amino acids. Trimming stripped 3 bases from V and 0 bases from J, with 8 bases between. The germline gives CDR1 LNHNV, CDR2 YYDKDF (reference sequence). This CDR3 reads CATSRRTANTGELFF. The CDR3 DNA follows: TGTGCCACCAGCAGGAGGACTGCGAACACCGGGGAGCTGTTTTTT.

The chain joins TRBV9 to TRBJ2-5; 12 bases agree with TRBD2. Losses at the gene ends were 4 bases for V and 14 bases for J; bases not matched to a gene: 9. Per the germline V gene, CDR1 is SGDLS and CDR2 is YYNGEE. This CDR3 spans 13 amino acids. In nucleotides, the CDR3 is TGTGCCAGCAGCCCCCGACTAGCGGGGGCCCCTTACTTC. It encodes CASSPRLAGAPYF. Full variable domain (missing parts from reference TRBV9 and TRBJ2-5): DSGVTQTPKHLITATGQRVTLRCSPRSGDLSVYWYQQSLDQGLQFLIQYYNGEERAKGNILERFSAQQFPDLHSELNLSSLELGDSALYFCASSPRLAGAPYFGPGTRLLVL.

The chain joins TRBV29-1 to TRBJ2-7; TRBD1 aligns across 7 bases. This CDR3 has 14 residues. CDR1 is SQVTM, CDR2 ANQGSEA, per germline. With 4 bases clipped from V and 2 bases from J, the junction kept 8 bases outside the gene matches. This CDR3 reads CSVGRSGTAYEQYF. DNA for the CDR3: TGCAGCGTTGGCAGATCGGGGACAGCCTACGAGCAGTACTTC.

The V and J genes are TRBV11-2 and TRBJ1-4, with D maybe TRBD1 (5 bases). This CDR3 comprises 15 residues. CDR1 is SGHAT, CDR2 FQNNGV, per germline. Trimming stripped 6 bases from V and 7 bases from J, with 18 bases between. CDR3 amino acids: CASSFPGGIGEKLFF. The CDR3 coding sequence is TGTGCCAGCAGTTTCCCTGGGGGGATTGGTGAAAAACTGTTTTTT.

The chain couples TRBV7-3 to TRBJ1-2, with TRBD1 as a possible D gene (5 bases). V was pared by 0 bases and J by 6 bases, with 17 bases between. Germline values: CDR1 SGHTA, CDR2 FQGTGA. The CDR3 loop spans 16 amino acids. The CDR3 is CASSLTQVGGGDGYTF. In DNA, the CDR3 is TGTGCCAGCAGCTTAACGCAGGTTGGGGGAGGGGATGGCTACACCTTC.

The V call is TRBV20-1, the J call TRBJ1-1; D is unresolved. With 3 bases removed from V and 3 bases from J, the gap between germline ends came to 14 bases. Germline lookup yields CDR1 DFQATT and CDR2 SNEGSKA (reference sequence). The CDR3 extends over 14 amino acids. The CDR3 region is CSASNPGRHTEAFF. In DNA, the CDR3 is TGCAGTGCTAGTAATCCAGGCCGTCACACTGAAGCTTTCTTT.

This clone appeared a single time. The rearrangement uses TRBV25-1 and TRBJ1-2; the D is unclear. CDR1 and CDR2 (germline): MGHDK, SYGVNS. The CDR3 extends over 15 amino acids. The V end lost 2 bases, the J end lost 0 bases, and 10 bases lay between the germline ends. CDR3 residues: CASSEIDTSNYGYTF. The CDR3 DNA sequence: TGTGCCAGCAGTGAAATAGACACCTCTAACTATGGCTACACCTTC.

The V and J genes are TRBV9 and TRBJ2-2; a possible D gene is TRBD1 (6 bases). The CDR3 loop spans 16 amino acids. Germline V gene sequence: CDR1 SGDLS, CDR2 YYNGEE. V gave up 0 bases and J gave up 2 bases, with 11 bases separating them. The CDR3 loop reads CASSVVVGANTGELFF. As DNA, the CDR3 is TGTGCCAGCAGCGTAGTTGTGGGGGCCAACACCGGGGAGCTGTTTTTT.

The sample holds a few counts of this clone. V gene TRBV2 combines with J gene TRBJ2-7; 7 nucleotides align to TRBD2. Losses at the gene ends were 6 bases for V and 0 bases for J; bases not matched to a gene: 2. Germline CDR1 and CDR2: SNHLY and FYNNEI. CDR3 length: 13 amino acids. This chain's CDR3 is CASRTGGSYEQYF. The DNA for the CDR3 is TGTGCCAGCAGGACGGGGGGCTCCTACGAGCAGTACTTC.